The 30 T cell receptor beta chains listed next were all sequenced from one sample in a study of shared clonotypes between healthy human individuals. The protocol was immunoSEQ multiplex PCR, while the TCRdb copy is restricted to in-frame clones and leaves out a portion. The sample yields some 510,000 clones, 79% seen once. The material sequenced was PBMCs. The receptors shown here come from a woman aged 40 to 49 in good health. Some clones in this sample may be carry-over from other donors' samples.

The V gene is TRBV28, the J gene TRBJ2-2, with 9 bases fitting TRBD1. CDR1 is MDHEN and CDR2 is SYDVKM in the germline V gene. The CDR3 length is 16 residues. The junction had 5 bases not matched to a gene; V was cut back by 3 bases and J by 3 bases. CDR3 bases: TGTGCCAGCAGTTTCGCGGACAGGGGAGACACCGGGGAGCTGTTTTTT. This gives the protein CASSFADRGDTGELFF.

CDR3 region: CASSFSGGRDTQYF. The DNA of the CDR3 is TGTGCCAGCAGCTTTTCGGGGGGCAGAGATACGCAGTATTTT. J is TRBJ2-3 and V is TRBV11-2; the D gene is possibly TRBD2 (7 bases). CDR1 and CDR2 from the germline V gene are SGHAT and FQNNGV. V was trimmed by 3 bases and J by 5 bases, leaving 12 bases between them. The CDR3 covers 14 residues.

The CDR3 DNA follows: TGTGCCAGCAGCTTTGGACAGGGGAGCAGCAATCAGCCCCAGCATTTT. Its protein product is CASSFGQGSSNQPQHF. V is TRBV7-9 and J is TRBJ1-5, with TRBD1 matching 9 bases. The ends lost 3 bases at V and 1 base at J; junction bases unmatched: 4. This CDR3 is 16 amino acids long. Looked up from germline, CDR1 is SEHNR and CDR2 is FQNEAQ (reference sequence).

V gene TRBV28 combines with J gene TRBJ2-1, with D possibly being TRBD1 (6 bases). Germline CDR1 reads MDHEN; CDR2 reads SYDVKM. With 5 bases removed from V and 12 bases from J, the gap between germline ends came to 11 bases. This CDR3 spans 11 amino acids. The CDR3 spells CASSTTRGQFF. Here the CDR3 DNA reads TGTGCCAGCAGTACAACCAGGGGGCAGTTCTTC.

This chain connects TRBV5-1 to TRBJ2-5; 12 bases agree with TRBD2. The CDR3 length is 17 residues. Per the germline V gene, CDR1 is SGHRS and CDR2 is YFSETQ. V lost 0 bases, J lost 2 bases, and 5 bases stayed unmatched. DNA for the CDR3: TGCGCCAGCAGCTTGGTGCTAGCGGGAGGGCCACAAGAGACCCAGTACTTC. It specifies CASSLVLAGGPQETQYF.

Concerning this clone itself: Other DNA sequences within the sample encode an identical CDR3. The chain recombines TRBV28 with TRBJ2-6, with unresolved D. The CDR3 runs 13 residues. The germline gives CDR1 MDHEN, CDR2 SYDVKM. Trimming removed 2 bases at V and 4 bases at J, with 3 bases between. CDR3 nucleotides: TGTGCCAGCAGTTTACCCGGGGCCAACGTCCTGACTTTC. Its translation: CASSLPGANVLTF.

This clone came up a few times. The chain couples TRBV11-2 to TRBJ2-7; no definite D call. CDR3 length: 15 residues. Germline lookup yields CDR1 SGHAT and CDR2 FQNNGV. Trimming stripped 0 bases from V and 0 bases from J, with 9 bases between. CDR3 in DNA: TGTGCCAGCAGCTTAGATCTGGGCAACTCCTACGAGCAGTACTTC. It is translated as CASSLDLGNSYEQYF.

This clone was seen a handful of times. V gene TRBV28 combines with J gene TRBJ2-4, with D unclear. This CDR3 has 15 residues. The V end was cut by 6 bases, the J end by 1 base, with 13 bases between. CDR1 and CDR2 from the germline V gene are MDHEN and SYDVKM. Here the CDR3 DNA reads TGTGCCAGCAGGCCAGAAGGTACGGCCAAAAACATTCAGTACTTC. This translates into CASRPEGTAKNIQYF.

J is TRBJ2-7 and V is TRBV11-2; 7 nucleotides match TRBD1. Germline V gene lookup returns CDR1 SGHAT and CDR2 FQNNGV. The CDR3 is 15 residues long. The V and J ends lost 5 bases and 3 bases, in that order; junction bases with no gene match: 10. In DNA form, the CDR3 reads TGTGCCAGCAGCCTCGAAAGGGACAGATTCTACGAGCAGTACTTC. Its protein is CASSLERDRFYEQYF. Full variable domain (remainder filled in from reference TRBV11-2 and TRBJ2-7): EAGVAQSPRYKIIEKRQSVAFWCNPISGHATLYWYQQILGQGPKLLIQFQNNGVVDDSQLPKDRFSAERLKGVDSTLKIQPAKLEDSAVYLCASSLERDRFYEQYFGPGTRLTVT.

This clone was detected once. The chain employs TRBV28 and TRBJ2-1, with D possibly being TRBD2 (5 bases). The germline V gene has CDR1 MDHEN and CDR2 SYDVKM. The CDR3 consists of 15 residues. V was pared by 4 bases and J by 3 bases, with 13 bases between. CDR3 protein: CASSSIARHYNEQFF. The CDR3, as DNA: TGTGCCAGCAGTTCCATAGCGCGCCACTACAATGAGCAGTTCTTC.

This chain joins TRBV19 and TRBJ1-5; 9 bases align to TRBD1. Trimming took 3 bases from V and 4 from J; bases not matched to a gene: 7. This CDR3 has 16 residues. Looked up from germline, CDR1 is LNHDA and CDR2 is SQIVND (reference sequence). The CDR3: CASSILQGALNQPQHF. CDR3 bases: TGTGCCAGTAGTATCTTACAGGGGGCGTTGAATCAGCCCCAGCATTTT.

The chain combines TRBV28 with TRBJ2-7; D possibly corresponds to TRBD2 (5 bases). The CDR3 spans 13 residues. Germline loops: CDR1 MDHEN, CDR2 SYDVKM. V lost 6 bases, J lost 5 bases, and 14 bases lay in between. CDR3 bases: TGTGCCAGCAGGCGCTTAGGAGGCAACGAGCAGTACTTC. This sequence encodes CASRRLGGNEQYF.

This clone was seen a single time. The chain combines TRBV28 with TRBJ1-4; the D is unclear. CDR1 and CDR2 from the germline V gene are MDHEN and SYDVKM. The CDR3 is 16 amino acids. V was pared by 1 base and J by 3 bases, with 12 bases between. CDR3 sequence (DNA): TGTGCCAGCAGTTTATTGGGCGGGGTAGCTAATGAAAAACTGTTTTTT. This sequence encodes CASSLLGGVANEKLFF. The full variable domain, rest sourced from reference TRBV28 and TRBJ1-4, is DVKVTQSSRYLVKRTGEKVFLECVQDMDHENMFWYRQDPGLGLRLIYFSYDVKMKEKGDIPEGYSVSREKKERFSLILESASTNQTSMYLCASSLLGGVANEKLFFGSGTQLSVL.

The CDR3 nucleotides are TGTGCCAGTAGTATAGGGCGGACGGAAAACTATGGCTACACCTTC. Residues: CASSIGRTENYGYTF. This sequence joins TRBV19 and TRBJ1-2; unclear D gene. The CDR3 runs to 15 residues. CDR1 and CDR2 (germline): LNHDA, SQIVND (reference sequence). Trimming took 1 base from V and 2 from J, leaving 11 bases between them. The full variable domain, in which reference TRBV19 and TRBJ1-2 provide the parts outside the CDR3, is DGGITQSPKYLFRKEGQNVTLSCEQNLNHDAMYWYRQDPGQGLRLIYYSQIVNDFQKGDIAEGYSVSREKKESFPLTVTSAQKNPTAFYLCASSIGRTENYGYTFGSGTRLTVV.

V and J are TRBV5-4 and TRBJ2-5; D uncertain. The CDR3 is 14 amino acids. The germline V and J ends were trimmed by 4 bases and 2 bases, with 12 bases remaining between them. The V gene's germline CDR1 is SGHNT and CDR2 YYREEE (reference sequence). CDR3 amino acids: CASSPPDRQETQYF. As DNA, the CDR3 is TGTGCCAGCAGCCCGCCCGATAGACAAGAGACCCAGTACTTC.

To note about this clone: At one boundary the junction diverges from the germline segment, which might be a read error. This chain links TRBV25-1 with TRBJ2-3, with a tentative D call TRBD1 (6 bases). Per the germline V gene, CDR1 is MGHDK and CDR2 is SYGVNS. The CDR3 is made up of 13 amino acids. CDR3 in DNA: TGTGCCAGCAGTGACCTGGACAGCCACCGAGCCGTCTTT. Residues: CASSDLDSHRAVF.

This sequence joins TRBV28 and TRBJ1-3; maybe TRBD1 (5 bases). Trimming shortened V by 5 bases and J by 4 bases, and 12 bases separated the two germline ends. The CDR3 covers 14 residues. Germline CDR1 and CDR2: MDHEN and SYDVKM. The CDR3 loop is CASSLDKAGNTIYF. The CDR3 nucleotides read TGTGCCAGCAGTCTGGACAAGGCAGGAAACACCATATATTTT.

This rearrangement joins TRBV28 to TRBJ2-5; no definite D call. Trimming removed 8 bases at V and 9 bases at J, with 10 bases between. Germline loops: CDR1 MDHEN, CDR2 SYDVKM. The CDR3 loop spans 10 amino acids. In DNA form, the CDR3 reads TGTGCCAGCGGCCGACGACCCCAGTACTTC. Encoded protein: CASGRRPQYF.

This clone was observed a single time. This chain uses TRBV18 with TRBJ2-7; 7 bases line up with TRBD1. Germline CDR1 reads KGHSH; CDR2 reads LQKENI. J gave up 6 bases and V 2 bases, and 10 bases lay outside the gene matches. The CDR3 covers 15 residues. DNA for the CDR3: TGTGCCAGCTCACCAGTTGTCGGGACAGTCTTCGAGCAGTACTTC. Protein product: CASSPVVGTVFEQYF.

V usage is TRBV28 and J usage is TRBJ2-3, with 11 bases fitting TRBD2. Germline V gives CDR1 MDHEN, CDR2 SYDVKM. Trimming removed 6 bases from V and 1 base from J; junction bases left unmatched: 9. The CDR3 runs 17 residues. The CDR3 protein is CASSSPGLAGRTDTQYF. The CDR3 DNA reads as TGTGCCAGCAGCTCCCCCGGACTAGCGGGTCGCACAGATACGCAGTATTTT. Together with reference TRBV28 and TRBJ2-3, the CDR3 gives the full variable domain: DVKVTQSSRYLVKRTGEKVFLECVQDMDHENMFWYRQDPGLGLRLIYFSYDVKMKEKGDIPEGYSVSREKKERFSLILESASTNQTSMYLCASSSPGLAGRTDTQYFGPGTRLTVL.

The chain employs TRBV30 and TRBJ2-2, with no clear D. The CDR3 sequence is 13 residues long. Trimming pared 0 bases from V and 6 bases from J, leaving 8 bases between. Germline-derived CDR1 and CDR2 are GTSNPN and SVGIG (reference sequence). CDR3 region: CAWSVMVAGELFF. The CDR3 coding sequence is TGTGCCTGGAGTGTAATGGTAGCCGGGGAGCTGTTTTTT.

The rearrangement joins TRBV5-1 to TRBJ2-7, with 7 bases identical to TRBD1. Unmatched junction bases numbered 6, after V lost 4 bases and J lost 2 bases. CDR3 length: 14 amino acids. CDR1 is SGHRS, CDR2 YFSETQ, per germline. The DNA for the CDR3 is TGCGCCAGCAGCCACGACAGGGTCCCCTACGAGCAGTACTTC. Residues: CASSHDRVPYEQYF.

This clone occurred once. This chain connects TRBV15 to TRBJ1-2; D is possibly TRBD1 (5 bases). The germline V gene encodes CDR1 LNHNV and CDR2 YYDKDF (reference sequence). The CDR3 covers 14 residues. Trimming took off 0 bases at V and 8 bases at J, with 13 bases between the two ends. This CDR3 reads CATSRDSVAGGYTF. In DNA, the CDR3 is TGTGCCACCAGCAGAGATTCCGTGGCAGGGGGCTACACCTTC.

Regarding this clone: The same CDR3 is also encoded by other DNA sequences in this sample. The chain has TRBV18 and TRBJ2-7; D tentatively reads TRBD1 or TRBD2 (5 bases each). Germline CDR1 and CDR2: KGHSH and LQKENI. The CDR3 extends over 15 amino acids. The V and J ends lost 3 bases and 4 bases respectively, with 16 bases between them. The chain's CDR3 is CASSPPGRGEYEQYF. The CDR3 DNA reads as TGTGCCAGCTCACCCCCGGGACGGGGAGAATACGAGCAGTACTTC. The entire variable domain, with the rest obtained from reference TRBV18 and TRBJ2-7, is as follows: NAGVMQNPRHLVRRRGQEARLRCSPMKGHSHVYWYRQLPEEGLKFMVYLQKENIIDESGMPKERFSAEFPKEGPSILRIQQVVRGDSAAYFCASSPPGRGEYEQYFGPGTRLTVT.

This clone turned up a few times. This chain links TRBV9 with TRBJ1-2, with TRBD1 identical over 8 bases. Per the germline V gene, CDR1 is SGDLS and CDR2 is YYNGEE. The CDR3 is 14 residues long. The V gene end was trimmed by 3 bases and the J gene end by 3 bases; junction bases not matched to a gene: 4. CDR3 loop: CASSGTGSDYGYTF. The CDR3 DNA reads as TGTGCCAGCAGCGGGACAGGGAGTGACTATGGCTACACCTTC.

The genes are TRBV7-9 and TRBJ2-7; 7 bases line up with TRBD2. The CDR3 sequence is 16 residues long. Germline V gene sequence: CDR1 SEHNR, CDR2 FQNEAQ (reference sequence). J lost 0 bases, V lost 0 bases, and 5 bases had no gene match. CDR3 sequence: CASSLAGGGSSYEQYF. Here the CDR3 DNA reads TGTGCCAGCAGCTTAGCTGGGGGGGGGAGCTCCTACGAGCAGTACTTC.

The rearrangement uses TRBV18 and TRBJ1-1; 10 nucleotides agree with TRBD1. In germline, CDR1 is KGHSH, CDR2 LQKENI. This CDR3 has 14 amino acids. Unmatched junction bases numbered 10, after V lost 8 bases and J lost 7 bases. Here the CDR3 reads CASPDRGRRFEAFF. The CDR3 DNA is TGTGCCAGCCCCGACAGGGGGCGACGATTTGAAGCTTTCTTT.

V is TRBV7-9 and J is TRBJ2-1; weak D call: TRBD2 (6 bases). There are 16 residues in the CDR3. Germline V CDR1 and CDR2: SEHNR, FQNEAQ (reference sequence). V lost 5 bases and J 5 bases, leaving 19 bases between the germline ends. The chain's CDR3 is CASSLGQGLGNNEQFF. The CDR3 DNA reads as TGTGCCAGCAGCCTAGGCCAGGGACTCGGAAACAATGAGCAGTTCTTC.

This clone appeared once. CDR3 loop: CASSLQLYTDTQYF. CDR3 coding DNA: TGTGCCAGCAGCTTACAACTTTACACAGATACGCAGTATTTT. The chain combines TRBV7-8 with TRBJ2-3; no definite D call. The CDR3 runs to 14 residues. CDR1 and CDR2 (germline): SGHVS, FQNEAQ. The germline V and J ends were trimmed by 2 bases and 2 bases, with 8 bases remaining between them.

The chain combines TRBV6-1 with TRBJ1-4, with a possible D match to TRBD1 (6 bases). Germline assignment: CDR1 MNHNS and CDR2 SASEGT. The length of the CDR3 is 15 residues. V shed 6 bases and J shed 7 bases, with 18 bases lying between them. The CDR3 DNA sequence: TGTGCCAGCAGCAATCCAGGGGAAATGGTTGAAAAACTGTTTTTT. Protein: CASSNPGEMVEKLFF.